The next 11 T cell receptor beta chains were all read from a single sample in a study of immune heterogeneity within non-small cell lung tumors. With 32 V and 13 J primers, multiplex PCR amplified the TCR beta CDR3. Using its own MiXCR run on the multiplex PCR reads, TCRdb lists one record per CDR3 protein. The repertoire consists of 5,000 to 6,500 distinct CDR3 sequences, with 22% occurring once and the leading ten covering approximately 15%. At about 600 ng per sample, bulk tumor genomic DNA provided the template. Several widely spaced biopsies per primary tumor were taken during surgery. Enrolled individuals presented with untreated, newly diagnosed non-small cell lung cancer and received curative surgery. Sequenced material: lung tumor tissue. All receptors come from a man in his 60s with non-small cell lung cancer.

In this sample, this clonotype is medium-sized. This chain connects TRBV2 to TRBJ2-3; TRBD2 might be the D (6 bases). This CDR3 has 16 residues. The V gene's germline CDR1 is SNHLY and CDR2 FYNNEI. V was cut by 7 bases and J by 6 bases, with 23 bases left in between. CDR3 sequence reads: CASNTLRDSTSDTQYF. In nucleotides, the CDR3 is TGTGCCAGCAATACACTCCGGGACTCTACCTCGGATACGCAGTATTTT.

By share, this clonotype counts as medium-sized. The chain combines TRBV20-1 with TRBJ2-1; 8 bases match TRBD2. Unmatched junction bases numbered 17, after V lost 0 bases and J lost 10 bases. The V gene's germline CDR1 is DFQATT and CDR2 SNEGSKA (reference sequence). The CDR3 is 17 residues long. The CDR3 nucleotides are TGCAGTGCTAGAGAAACAATCACTGTAGCGGGAACCGACGAGCAGTTCTTC. Protein sequence: CSARETITVAGTDEQFF.

Concerning this clonotype itself: This may be a read error: a much more frequent sequence differs by one nucleotide. J is TRBJ2-1 and V is TRBV5-1; D may match TRBD1 or TRBD2 (6 bases each). This CDR3 contains 14 residues. Trimming cost V 8 bases and J 2 bases, with 14 bases left between them. Per the germline V gene, CDR1 is SGHRS and CDR2 is YFSETQ. CDR3 bases: TGCGCCAGTAGACGGCGGGACACCTACAATGAGCAGTTCTTC. Translation gives CASRRRDTYNEQFF.

This clonotype turned up a few times. This clone may be a read error of a much larger clone one base away. This chain uses TRBV28 with TRBJ1-4, with a weak D call TRBD1 (5 bases). Trimming removed 10 bases from V and 5 bases from J, with 14 bases in between. Germline values: CDR1 MDHEN, CDR2 SYDVKM. This CDR3 contains 13 residues. The CDR3 DNA reads as TGTGCCACCCGACAGTACGCGAATGAAAAACTGTTTTTT. Translating gives CATRQYANEKLFF.

This clonotype was detected many times. The V gene is TRBV29-1, the J gene TRBJ2-2; D is ambiguous. The V gene's germline CDR1 is SQVTM and CDR2 ANQGSEA. The CDR3 is made up of 12 amino acids. Trimming left V 4 bases short and J 1 base short, with 4 bases between. The CDR3 here is CSVGGNTGELFF. The CDR3 nucleotides are TGCAGCGTTGGAGGGAACACCGGGGAGCTGTTTTTT.

The rearrangement uses TRBV11-3 and TRBJ2-5; TRBD1 is a possible D gene (5 bases). Germline loops: CDR1 SGHNT, CDR2 YENEEA. V gave up 4 bases and J gave up 4 bases, with 10 bases separating them. The CDR3 runs to 13 residues. This CDR3 is CASSWAGSETQYF. The CDR3 DNA reads TGTGCCAGCAGCTGGGCAGGGTCAGAGACCCAGTACTTC.

The genes are TRBV12-3 or TRBV12-4 and TRBJ2-1; 8 positions agree with TRBD2. The CDR3 contains 15 residues. Trimming at V came to 5 bases and at J to 6 bases, leaving 9 bases not matched to a gene. CDR3 residues: CASSPSGRAINEQFF. As DNA, the CDR3 is TGTGCCAGCAGTCCCTCCGGGAGGGCCATCAATGAGCAGTTCTTC.

This clonotype is classed as medium-sized. The chain recombines TRBV20-1 with TRBJ2-7, with D tentatively TRBD1 (6 bases). The germline gives CDR1 DFQATT, CDR2 SNEGSKA (reference sequence). The CDR3 is 16 residues long. V was cut by 0 bases and J by 7 bases, with 22 bases left in between. The CDR3 loop is CSARDHGDMEKWEQYF. CDR3 sequence (DNA): TGCAGTGCTAGAGATCACGGGGACATGGAAAAGTGGGAGCAGTACTTC.

By share, this clonotype counts as medium-sized. This sequence joins TRBV12-3 or TRBV12-4 and TRBJ2-2; D is uncertain. V lost 1 base to trimming and J lost 8 bases, with 5 bases between them. The CDR3 contains 12 residues. CDR3 nucleotides: TGTGCCAGCAGTTTAGTGTTTGGGGAGCTGTTTTTT. Translated: CASSLVFGELFF.

This clonotype is classed as medium-sized. The CDR3 loop is CASSEGASRYQETQYF. Written as DNA, the CDR3 is TGTGCCAGCAGTGAAGGGGCTTCCCGCTATCAAGAGACCCAGTACTTC. This sequence joins TRBV2 and TRBJ2-5; the D is unclear. The germline gives CDR1 SNHLY, CDR2 FYNNEI. V lost 1 base and J 2 bases, leaving 14 bases between the germline ends. This CDR3 is built from 16 residues.

This clonotype is large. The chain couples TRBV7-4 to TRBJ1-2; perhaps TRBD1 as D (6 bases). Trimming removed 5 bases from V and 8 bases from J, with 18 bases in between. This CDR3 contains 14 residues. Germline CDR1 SGHVT, CDR2 SQSDAQ. DNA for the CDR3: TGTGCCAGCAGCCCAGTTCCGGGGGCGCACGGCTACACCTTC. Amino acids: CASSPVPGAHGYTF.